The 15 T cell receptor beta chains in this list originate from one sample, sequenced in a study of blood T cell repertoires in COVID-19. The assay was immunoSEQ multiplex PCR, and TCRdb's table has in-frame clones only and misses some. The sample records 180,000 or so clones, more than 70% being singletons. The sample taken for sequencing was peripheral blood. These receptors were obtained from a man aged 18-30 years with active or convalescent COVID-19.

The chain combines TRBV2 with TRBJ2-5, with no clear D. V lost 6 bases, J lost 2 bases, and 10 bases lay in between. The CDR3 consists of 13 residues. Germline V gene data show CDR1 as SNHLY and CDR2 as FYNNEI. The CDR3 protein is CASSRVGQETQYF. In DNA form, the CDR3 reads TGTGCCAGCAGCCGGGTTGGGCAAGAGACCCAGTACTTC.

This clone was seen a handful of times. The gene calls are TRBV5-1 and TRBJ2-1; possibly TRBD2 for D (5 bases). V lost 3 bases and J 7 bases, leaving 14 bases between the germline ends. There are 14 residues in the CDR3. Germline CDR1 reads SGHRS; CDR2 reads YFSETQ. The CDR3 DNA sequence: TGCGCCAGCAGCTGGAACGGGGTTCTGAATGAGCAGTTCTTC. It translates to CASSWNGVLNEQFF.

The V and J genes are TRBV7-6 and TRBJ2-2; tentatively, D is TRBD2 (5 bases). Germline V gives CDR1 SGHVS, CDR2 FNYEAQ. This CDR3 spans 13 amino acids. The V gene lost 2 bases and the J gene lost 6 bases, with 7 bases spanning the gap. CDR3 sequence (DNA): TGTGCCAGCAGCTTAACTAGTTCCGGGGAGCTGTTTTTT. Its protein product is CASSLTSSGELFF.

This chain connects TRBV6-5 to TRBJ2-2; TRBD2 might be the D (6 bases). The V gene lost 6 bases and the J gene lost 6 bases, with 8 bases spanning the gap. Germline V lookup: CDR1 MNHEY, CDR2 SVGAGI. The CDR3 has 12 amino acids. CDR3 in DNA: TGTGCCAGCAGGGGGACTGCCGGGGAGCTGTTTTTT. Amino acids: CASRGTAGELFF.

As DNA, the CDR3 is TGTGCCAGTAGAAGGGGGACACTCGAGACCCAGTACTTC. Translation: CASRRGTLETQYF. The gene calls are TRBV19 and TRBJ2-5, with a tentative D call TRBD1 (6 bases). CDR1 and CDR2 (germline): LNHDA, SQIVND (reference sequence). The V end lost 6 bases, the J end lost 5 bases, and 13 bases lay between the germline ends. This CDR3 is 13 amino acids long.

The chain carries TRBV5-1 and TRBJ1-2, with 7 bases aligning to TRBD1. Germline V gene lookup returns CDR1 SGHRS and CDR2 YFSETQ. CDR3 length: 13 amino acids. V shed 1 base and J 8 bases; nucleotides not matched to a gene: 5. The CDR3 DNA is TGCGCCAGCAGCTTGATCCAGGGGGTGGGCTACACCTTC. It is translated as CASSLIQGVGYTF.

The rearrangement links TRBV11-2 to TRBJ1-1; a possible D gene is TRBD1 (6 bases). V shed 7 bases and J shed 6 bases, with 15 bases lying between them. The germline CDR1 and CDR2 sequences are SGHAT and FQNNGV. The CDR3 extends over 13 amino acids. This chain's CDR3 is CASNSYRVAEAFF. CDR3 nucleotides: TGTGCCAGCAACTCCTACAGGGTTGCTGAAGCTTTCTTT.

This chain joins TRBV7-9 and TRBJ2-1; 8 bases align to TRBD2. The length of the CDR3 is 17 residues. CDR1 SEHNR and CDR2 FQNEAQ come from the germline V gene (reference sequence). V lost 1 base to trimming and J lost 8 bases; unmatched junction nucleotides: 13. DNA of the CDR3: TGTGCCAGCAGCTTAGGGGGGGGACTAGTCAAACCCTATGAGCAGTTCTTC. It codes for CASSLGGGLVKPYEQFF.

V usage is TRBV30 and J usage is TRBJ1-2; TRBD1 is a possible D gene (5 bases). V dropped 1 base and J dropped 2 bases, with 11 bases sitting between them. CDR1 GTSNPN and CDR2 SVGIG come from the germline V gene (reference sequence). The CDR3 is 14 amino acids. The DNA for the CDR3 is TGTGCCTGGAGTGAGACAGACGTCAACTATGGCTACACCTTC. Residues: CAWSETDVNYGYTF.

The J gene is TRBJ1-1, the V gene TRBV7-6; no clear D. Germline CDR1 SGHVS, CDR2 FNYEAQ. Trimming pared 4 bases from V and 5 bases from J, leaving 17 bases between. The CDR3 totals 15 residues. The CDR3 loop is CASSSLSREGTEAFF. The CDR3 DNA reads TGTGCCAGCAGCTCCCTGAGTAGGGAGGGAACTGAAGCTTTCTTT.

The V and J genes are TRBV12-3 or TRBV12-4 and TRBJ1-2; D is possibly TRBD1 (5 bases). V was clipped by 5 bases and J by 7 bases, with 11 bases between them. CDR3 length: 12 residues. The CDR3 sequence is CASSPRQSGYTF. The CDR3 DNA reads as TGTGCCAGCAGTCCCCGACAGAGTGGCTACACCTTC.

This sequence joins TRBV11-3 and TRBJ2-7, with a possible D match to TRBD1 (5 bases). The V end lost 5 bases, the J end lost 6 bases, and 14 bases lay between the germline ends. CDR1 and CDR2 from the germline V gene are SGHNT and YENEEA. The CDR3 covers 13 residues. CDR3 protein: CASSPYRSGEQYF. CDR3 nucleotide sequence: TGTGCCAGCAGCCCGTACAGGAGTGGCGAGCAGTACTTC. Looking up the rest from reference TRBV11-3 and TRBJ2-7 gives the full variable domain: EAGVVQSPRYKIIEKKQPVAFWCNPISGHNTLYWYLQNLGQGPELLIRYENEEAVDDSQLPKDRFSAERLKGVDSTLKIQPAELGDSAVYLCASSPYRSGEQYFGPGTRLTVT.

The chain links TRBV7-2 to TRBJ2-7, with D unclear. CDR3 length: 13 amino acids. Trimming stripped 0 bases from V and 6 bases from J, with 9 bases between. The germline CDR1 and CDR2 sequences are SGHTA and FQGNSA. CDR3 region: CASSLALGAEQYF. The CDR3 nucleotides are TGTGCCAGCAGCTTAGCTTTGGGCGCCGAGCAGTACTTC.

This clone was recorded once. The rearrangement joins TRBV7-2 to TRBJ1-3; D gene unclear. V was cut by 3 bases and J by 2 bases, with 2 bases left in between. The CDR3 spans 12 residues. Germline CDR1 reads SGHTA; CDR2 reads FQGNSA. The CDR3 reads CASSFTGNTIYF. The CDR3 coding sequence is TGTGCCAGCAGCTTCACTGGAAACACCATATATTTT.

The CDR3 loop is CASSYSGREPYNEQFF. CDR3 nucleotide sequence: TGCGCCAGCAGCTACAGCGGTCGGGAGCCCTACAATGAGCAGTTCTTC. The rearrangement links TRBV5-1 to TRBJ2-1, with D tentatively TRBD2 (6 bases). This CDR3 is built from 16 residues. V lost 3 bases and J 2 bases, leaving 15 bases between the germline ends. Germline V CDR1 and CDR2: SGHRS, YFSETQ.